This TCR beta chain comes out of a study of T cell clonotyping in hematopoietic cell transplantation. Study details: Pretransplant recipient samples were taken after cytoreduction. The study's findings and limits: At the given depth, recipient repertoires were over 95% de novo clonotypes. Pathologically expanded recipient clonotypes increased progressively from day 30 to day 180 as diversity fell.

As to this clone: Its antigen is as yet unknown.

Data came from immunoSEQ multiplex PCR; TCRdb stores just in-frame clones and leaves some out. Of about 76,000 clones listed, almost 97% are singletons. Time point meaning: recipient sample about 28 days before transplant, after cytoreduction. Recipient blood drawn about 28 days pretransplant and days 30, 100, 180 after. The source was peripheral blood mononuclear cells, collected before stem cell transplant. This sequence originates from a woman in her fifties or sixties with acute myeloid leukemia. Some clones in this sample may be carry-over from other donors' samples.

In DNA, the CDR3 is TGCGCCAGCAGCATAGGGGGAGCCGAAGATACGCAGTATTTT. Translating gives CASSIGGAEDTQYF. This chain joins TRBV10-1 and TRBJ2-3; D is possibly TRBD1 (6 bases). V was cut by 6 bases and J by 5 bases, with 15 bases left in between. This CDR3 spans 14 amino acids. Germline lookup yields CDR1 WNHNN and CDR2 SYGVQD (reference sequence).